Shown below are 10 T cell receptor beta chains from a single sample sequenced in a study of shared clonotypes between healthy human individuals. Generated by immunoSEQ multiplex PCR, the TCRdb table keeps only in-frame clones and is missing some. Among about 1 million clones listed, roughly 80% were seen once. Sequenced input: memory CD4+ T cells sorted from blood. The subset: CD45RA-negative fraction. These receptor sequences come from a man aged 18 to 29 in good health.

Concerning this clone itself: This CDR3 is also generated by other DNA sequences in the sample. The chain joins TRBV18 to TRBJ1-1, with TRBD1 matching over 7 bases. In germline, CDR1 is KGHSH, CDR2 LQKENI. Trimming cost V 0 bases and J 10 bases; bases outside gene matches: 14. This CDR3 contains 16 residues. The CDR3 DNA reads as TGTGCCAGCTCACCACCCGGACAGGCAATCCGAGAGTCAGCTTTCTTT. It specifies CASSPPGQAIRESAFF.

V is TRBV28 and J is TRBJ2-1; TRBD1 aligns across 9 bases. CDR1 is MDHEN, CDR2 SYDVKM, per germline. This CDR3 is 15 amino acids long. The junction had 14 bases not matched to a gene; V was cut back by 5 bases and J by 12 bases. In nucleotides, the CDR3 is TGTGCCAGCAGTCCCCCCCCCGGGACAGGGTTGTGGCAGTTCTTC. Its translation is CASSPPPGTGLWQFF.

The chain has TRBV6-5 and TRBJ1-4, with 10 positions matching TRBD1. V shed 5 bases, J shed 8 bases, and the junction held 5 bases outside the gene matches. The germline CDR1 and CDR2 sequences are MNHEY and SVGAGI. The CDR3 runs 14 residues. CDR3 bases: TGTGCCAGCAGTCCCCGGGACAGGGGCGAAAAACTGTTTTTT. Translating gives CASSPRDRGEKLFF.

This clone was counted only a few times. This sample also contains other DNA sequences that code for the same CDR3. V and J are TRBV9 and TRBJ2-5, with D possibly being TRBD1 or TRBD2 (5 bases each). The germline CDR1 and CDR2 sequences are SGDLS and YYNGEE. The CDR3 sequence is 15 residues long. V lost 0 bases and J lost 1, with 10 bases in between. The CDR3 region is CASSVGGNSQETQYF. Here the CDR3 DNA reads TGTGCCAGCAGCGTAGGGGGGAACAGCCAAGAGACCCAGTACTTC.

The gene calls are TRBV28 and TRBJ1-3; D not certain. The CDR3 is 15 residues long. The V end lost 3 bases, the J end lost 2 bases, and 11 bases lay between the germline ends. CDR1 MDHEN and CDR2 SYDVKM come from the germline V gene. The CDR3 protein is CASSFVAGAGNTIYF. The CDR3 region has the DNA TGTGCCAGCAGTTTTGTCGCAGGAGCTGGAAACACCATATATTTT.

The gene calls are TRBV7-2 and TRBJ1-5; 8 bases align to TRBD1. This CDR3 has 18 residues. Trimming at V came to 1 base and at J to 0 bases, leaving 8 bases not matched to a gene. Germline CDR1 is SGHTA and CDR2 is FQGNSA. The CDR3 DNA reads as TGTGCCAGCAGCTTAGGACAGGGGAGAAGCTATAGCAATCAGCCCCAGCATTTT. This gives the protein CASSLGQGRSYSNQPQHF.

The chain's CDR3 is CASSNRDRATEAFF. The CDR3 DNA sequence: TGTGCCAGCAGTAACCGGGACAGGGCCACTGAAGCTTTCTTT. The gene calls are TRBV6-6 and TRBJ1-1; 9 nucleotides align to TRBD1. The J segment lost 4 bases and the V segment lost 5 bases, leaving 5 bases of the junction unmatched. The CDR3 consists of 14 residues. CDR1 is MNHNY and CDR2 is SVGAGI in the germline V gene (reference sequence).

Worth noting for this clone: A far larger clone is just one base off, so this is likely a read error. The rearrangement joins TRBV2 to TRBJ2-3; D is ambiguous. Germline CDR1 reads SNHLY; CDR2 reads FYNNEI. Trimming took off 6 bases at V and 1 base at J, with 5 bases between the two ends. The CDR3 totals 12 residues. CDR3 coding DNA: TGTGCCAGCAGCTGGGGCACAGATACGCAGTATTTT. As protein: CASSWGTDTQYF.

The CDR3 nucleotides are TGTGCCAGCAGTCCCCCCCAGGGGGCGCGCACTGAAGCTTTCTTT. Translated, it gives CASSPPQGARTEAFF. The V gene is TRBV28, the J gene TRBJ1-1; 8 bases fit TRBD1. The trim removed 5 bases at V and 4 bases at J, leaving 9 bases unmatched. The CDR3 is made up of 15 amino acids. Germline-derived CDR1 and CDR2 are MDHEN and SYDVKM.

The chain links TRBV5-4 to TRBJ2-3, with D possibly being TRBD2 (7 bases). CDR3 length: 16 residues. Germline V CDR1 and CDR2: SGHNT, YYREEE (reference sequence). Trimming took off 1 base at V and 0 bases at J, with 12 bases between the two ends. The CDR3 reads CASSLTRGASTDTQYF. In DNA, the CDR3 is TGTGCCAGCAGCTTGACCCGGGGGGCTAGCACAGATACGCAGTATTTT.